The clone carrying this T cell receptor beta chain was observed once. This entry belongs to a study of PD-1 blockade in classical Hodgkin lymphoma. Germline loops: CDR1 MNHEY, CDR2 SMNVEV (reference sequence). This CDR3 is 16 amino acids long. The V and J ends lost 7 bases and 0 bases respectively, with 18 bases between them. Each and every patient relapsed after autologous stem cell transplantation, and patients got differing brentuximab vedotin exposure. Sequenced by immunoSEQ multiplex PCR; TCRdb stores in-frame clones only, minus some. This table has roughly 70,000 clones, about 70% appearing once.

V and J are TRBV27 and TRBJ1-2; D is possibly TRBD1 (6 bases). Sequenced material: peripheral blood mononuclear cells (PBMCs), taken before the second cycle of nivolumab. The TCR originated in a human donor with classical Hodgkin lymphoma. The CDR3 DNA sequence: TGTGCCAGCACCTCCGGAACAGGGCTAGCTAACTATGGCTACACCTTC. Protein: CASTSGTGLANYGYTF.